This T cell receptor beta chain was sequenced during a study of T cell repertoires in cytomegalovirus infection. The overall study: Well-studied HLA-B-restricted epitopes and recently identified HLA-C-restricted epitopes of CMV were both used in the study. Indications of both CMV infection and matching HLA type were provided by public TCR beta signatures.

Points on this clonotype: Its specificity is not known.

CDR1 is SGHKS, CDR2 YYEKEE, per germline (reference sequence). The V gene end was trimmed by 6 bases and the J gene end by 1 base; junction bases not matched to a gene: 6. The CDR3 totals 14 residues. Overall study results and limits: Ex vivo responses were dominated by HLA-C-restricted CMV-specific TCR beta clonotypes. Adding up the frequency of public TCR beta families identified people who carried CMV plus the relevant HLA.

From the reads, TCRdb called clonotypes with MiXCR, one entry per CDR3 protein. Of 300,000 to 400,000 distinct CDR3 sequences in the sample, 29% were seen once. The J gene is TRBJ2-5, the V gene TRBV5-5, with 7 bases identical to TRBD1. Specimen: cultured PBMCs, collected from culture after CMV antigen stimulation. This TCR was sampled from a human donor in good health (CMV status not recorded). Some clones in this sample may be carry-over from other donors' samples. The CDR3 protein is CASNLGQFQETQYF. The DNA of the CDR3 is TGTGCCAGCAACCTGGGACAGTTCCAAGAGACCCAGTACTTC.